The 16 T cell receptor beta chains listed next were all sequenced from one sample in a study of Ad26.COV2.S vaccination and SARS-CoV-2 variants. The protocol was immunoSEQ multiplex PCR, while the TCRdb copy is restricted to in-frame clones and leaves out a portion. The data contain about 350,000 clones, about 90% of them singletons. The sequencing here drew on peripheral blood, taken after recovery from COVID-19. These receptors all stem from a human donor who had recovered from COVID-19.

The V gene is TRBV20-1, the J gene TRBJ2-4; TRBD1 might be the D (6 bases). The CDR3 sequence is 14 residues long. Germline V lookup: CDR1 DFQATT, CDR2 SNEGSKA (reference sequence). Deletions cut 3 bases from V and 8 bases from J, with 17 bases between. The CDR3 nucleotides read TGCAGTGCTAGTCCCCAGGGGCGAGCGGACATTCAGTACTTC. It specifies CSASPQGRADIQYF.

The rearrangement joins TRBV6-5 to TRBJ2-7; possible D gene TRBD2, 6 bases. This CDR3 spans 15 amino acids. CDR1 is MNHEY, CDR2 SVGAGI, per germline. With 5 bases removed from V and 2 bases from J, the gap between germline ends came to 16 bases. The CDR3 DNA reads TGTGCCAGCAGTCCCGGGGGTGGCCCAACCTACGAGCAGTACTTC. Protein product: CASSPGGGPTYEQYF.

CDR3 coding DNA: TGTGCCAGCAGTGATGACACCGGGGAGCTGTTTTTT. It is translated as CASSDDTGELFF. The V call is TRBV2, the J call TRBJ2-2, with D hard to call. The germline gives CDR1 SNHLY, CDR2 FYNNEI. This CDR3 has 12 amino acids. Trimming removed 3 bases from V and 3 bases from J, with 2 bases in between.

This clone was seen only a few times. The rearrangement uses TRBV12-5 and TRBJ1-5; D uncertain. Trimming pared 6 bases from V and 3 bases from J, leaving 9 bases between. Germline V gene lookup returns CDR1 LGHNT and CDR2 FRNRAP. The CDR3 totals 13 residues. CDR3 sequence: CASGDAINQPQHF. For the CDR3, the DNA is TGTGCTAGTGGGGACGCCATCAATCAGCCCCAGCATTTT.

The chain uses TRBV27 and TRBJ2-7; 7 bases are a match to TRBD1. V lost 7 bases and J lost 3; bases outside the gene matches: 12. Germline-derived CDR1 and CDR2 are MNHEY and SMNVEV (reference sequence). There are 15 residues in the CDR3. CDR3: CASKITRGLIYEQYF. Written as DNA, the CDR3 is TGTGCCAGCAAAATAACGAGGGGGCTTATCTACGAGCAGTACTTC.

The J gene is TRBJ2-7, the V gene TRBV19, with TRBD1 as a possible D gene (6 bases). Germline assignment: CDR1 LNHDA and CDR2 SQIVND (reference sequence). This CDR3 contains 13 residues. V dropped 5 bases and J dropped 1 base, with 9 bases sitting between them. CDR3 nucleotide sequence: TGTGCCAGTAGTGACCAGGGGTCCTACGAGCAGTACTTC. It translates to CASSDQGSYEQYF.

This chain links TRBV7-3 with TRBJ2-1; perhaps TRBD1 as D (6 bases). The CDR3 is 16 amino acids. V gave up 2 bases and J gave up 0 bases, with 11 bases separating them. Germline CDR1 is SGHTA and CDR2 is FQGTGA. CDR3: CASSLQGQTSYNEQFF. The CDR3 coding sequence is TGTGCCAGCAGCTTACAGGGGCAGACCTCCTACAATGAGCAGTTCTTC.

The chain joins TRBV3-1 (or the pseudogene TRBV3-2) to TRBJ2-5; D possibly corresponds to TRBD1 (5 bases). The CDR3 length is 14 residues. V lost 4 bases to trimming and J lost 1 base, with 10 bases between them. From germline, CDR1 is LGHDT and CDR2 YNNKEL (reference sequence). The CDR3 DNA reads TGTGCCAGCAGCCGAGGACAAACCCAAGAGACCCAGTACTTC. This translates into CASSRGQTQETQYF.

The chain uses TRBV7-9 and TRBJ1-2; D gene unclear. The CDR3 length is 12 residues. Germline loops: CDR1 SEHNR, CDR2 FQNEAQ (reference sequence). Between the trimmed V and J ends, which lost 3 bases and 4 bases, there was a span of 6 bases. The CDR3 region is CASSFMAYGYTF. The CDR3 coding sequence is TGTGCCAGCAGCTTTATGGCCTATGGCTACACCTTC. The variable domain in full, completed from reference TRBV7-9 and TRBJ1-2, reads DTGVSQNPRHKITKRGQNVTFRCDPISEHNRLYWYRQTLGQGPEFLTYFQNEAQLEKSRLLSDRFSAERPKGSFSTLEIQRTEQGDSAMYLCASSFMAYGYTFGSGTRLTVV.

The rearrangement joins TRBV5-1 to TRBJ2-7; D may be TRBD2 (6 bases). The germline V and J ends were trimmed by 0 bases and 0 bases, with 16 bases remaining between them. CDR1 is SGHRS and CDR2 is YFSETQ in the germline V gene. This CDR3 is 17 amino acids long. CDR3 DNA: TGCGCCAGCAGCTTGGTGGAGGGACCCCTAGTCTCCTACGAGCAGTACTTC. This encodes CASSLVEGPLVSYEQYF.

The CDR3 nucleotides read TGTGCCAGCAGGCAGGGAAGGGGGCTAGGTGAAAAACTGTTTTTT. Protein sequence: CASRQGRGLGEKLFF. The rearrangement uses TRBV2 and TRBJ1-4, with 7 bases lining up with TRBD1. Trimming at V came to 6 bases and at J to 7 bases, leaving 11 bases not matched to a gene. The CDR3 length is 15 residues. From germline, CDR1 is SNHLY and CDR2 FYNNEI.

The chain combines TRBV6-5 with TRBJ1-3; unclear D gene. V lost 7 bases and J lost 0, with 4 bases in between. The CDR3 is 12 amino acids. Germline values: CDR1 MNHEY, CDR2 SVGAGI. The CDR3 spells CASISSGNTIYF. The CDR3 nucleotides are TGTGCCAGCATCAGCTCTGGAAACACCATATATTTT.

This chain links TRBV7-9 with TRBJ1-1; 8 nucleotides match TRBD1. V was clipped by 3 bases and J by 7 bases; unmatched bases: 13. CDR1 and CDR2 from the germline V gene are SEHNR and FQNEAQ (reference sequence). CDR3 length: 16 residues. The CDR3 is CASSFFEDRERGEAFF. The CDR3 nucleotides read TGTGCCAGCAGCTTTTTCGAGGACAGGGAGCGCGGTGAAGCTTTCTTT. The full variable domain, in which reference TRBV7-9 and TRBJ1-1 provide the parts outside the CDR3, is DTGVSQNPRHKITKRGQNVTFRCDPISEHNRLYWYRQTLGQGPEFLTYFQNEAQLEKSRLLSDRFSAERPKGSFSTLEIQRTEQGDSAMYLCASSFFEDRERGEAFFGQGTRLTVV.

This chain uses TRBV11-2 with TRBJ2-7; 9 bases are a match to TRBD1. This CDR3 has 15 residues. Germline loops: CDR1 SGHAT, CDR2 FQNNGV. Trimming removed 4 bases from V and 2 bases from J; junction bases left unmatched: 6. The CDR3 loop is CASSSGQGFPYEQYF. The CDR3 DNA reads as TGTGCCAGCAGCTCGGGACAGGGTTTCCCCTACGAGCAGTACTTC.

The chain has TRBV10-1 and TRBJ1-2; weak D call: TRBD1 (6 bases). The CDR3 consists of 16 residues. Germline V CDR1 and CDR2: WNHNN, SYGVQD (reference sequence). Trimming removed 2 bases from V and 6 bases from J, with 19 bases in between. CDR3 sequence: CASSEEPGAEEDGYTF. The DNA of the CDR3 is TGCGCCAGCAGTGAGGAGCCGGGGGCAGAAGAGGATGGCTACACCTTC.

The CDR3: CASGVPWGNGGHGYTF. The CDR3 nucleotides read TGTGCCAGTGGTGTGCCTTGGGGCAATGGGGGACATGGCTACACCTTC. This rearrangement joins TRBV28 to TRBJ1-2, with D possibly TRBD1 on 5 matching bases. CDR1 MDHEN and CDR2 SYDVKM come from the germline V gene. This CDR3 has 16 residues. Trimming stripped 9 bases from V and 6 bases from J, with 26 bases between.